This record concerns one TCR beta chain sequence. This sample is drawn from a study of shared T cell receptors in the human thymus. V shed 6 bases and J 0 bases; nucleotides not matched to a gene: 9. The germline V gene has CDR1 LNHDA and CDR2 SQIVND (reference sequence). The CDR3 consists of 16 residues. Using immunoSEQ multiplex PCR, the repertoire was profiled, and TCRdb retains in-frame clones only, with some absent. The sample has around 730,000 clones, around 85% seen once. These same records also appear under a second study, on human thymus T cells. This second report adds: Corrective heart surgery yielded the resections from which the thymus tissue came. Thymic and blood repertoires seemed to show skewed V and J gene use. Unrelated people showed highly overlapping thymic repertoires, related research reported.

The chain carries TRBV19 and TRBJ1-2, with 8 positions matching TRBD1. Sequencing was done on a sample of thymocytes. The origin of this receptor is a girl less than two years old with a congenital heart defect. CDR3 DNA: TGTGCCAGTAGAATTGGGCAGGGGGCTGCTAACTATGGCTACACCTTC. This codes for CASRIGQGAANYGYTF.